This T cell receptor beta chain stems from a study of blood T cell repertoires in COVID-19. Looking at the study overall: The United States, Italy and Spain provided the acute and convalescent COVID-19 samples.

The CDR3 sequence is 15 residues long. Germline CDR1 reads LNHDA; CDR2 reads SQIVND (reference sequence). Trimming removed 3 bases from V and 5 bases from J, with 14 bases in between. Exposed enrollees had met someone with a PCR-confirmed or clinician-diagnosed COVID-19 case at some point within the 2 weeks before study entry. The data were produced by immunoSEQ multiplex PCR, yet TCRdb's version contains in-frame clones alone and is incomplete. Of 250,000 to 300,000 clones listed, around 80% are singletons. The receptor was isolated from a middle-aged man who had been exposed to COVID-19. Sequences were obtained from PBMCs or T cells enriched from blood (not recorded which). The gene calls are TRBV19 and TRBJ1-5; D unclear. CDR3 nucleotides: TGTGCCAGTAGTATTCCCGTTCAAAGCTATCAGCCCCAGCATTTT. Protein: CASSIPVQSYQPQHF.